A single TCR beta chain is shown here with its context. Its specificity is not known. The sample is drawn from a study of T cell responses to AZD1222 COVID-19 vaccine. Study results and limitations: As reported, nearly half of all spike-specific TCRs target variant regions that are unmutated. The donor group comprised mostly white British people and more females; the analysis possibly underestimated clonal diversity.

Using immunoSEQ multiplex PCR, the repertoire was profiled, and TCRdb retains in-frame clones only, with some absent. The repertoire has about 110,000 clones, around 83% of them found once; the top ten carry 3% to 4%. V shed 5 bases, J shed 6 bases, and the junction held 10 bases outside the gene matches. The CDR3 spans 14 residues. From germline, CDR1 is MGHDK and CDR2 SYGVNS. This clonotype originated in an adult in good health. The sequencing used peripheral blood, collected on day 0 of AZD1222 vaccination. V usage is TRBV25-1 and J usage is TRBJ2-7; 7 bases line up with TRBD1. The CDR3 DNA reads TGTGCCAGCAGTACCCAGGACAGGAACGGCGAGCAGTACTTC. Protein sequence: CASSTQDRNGEQYF.